This TCR beta chain was obtained from a study of OX40 agonist ivuxolimab in advanced cancers. Overall study context: The study gave patients intravenous ivuxolimab at 0.01 to 10 mg/kg every 2 weeks. Three dose-escalation patients had partial responses: one with hepatocellular carcinoma and two with cutaneous melanoma.

V lost 5 bases and J 6 bases, leaving 11 bases between the germline ends. The CDR3 has 12 residues. Germline V gene lookup returns CDR1 WSHSY and CDR2 SAAADI. Study-level points and caveats: Among the lowest levels of clonal expansion were found in partial responders at 0.1-3.0 mg/kg. Expanded clones were, on average, more numerous in CD8+ T cells than in CD4+.

Using immunoSEQ multiplex PCR, the repertoire was profiled, and TCRdb retains in-frame clones only, with some absent. The data contain around 100,000 clones, about 86% of them singletons. Regarding this clone: Its specificity is not known.

The receptor's source is an adult with an advanced solid tumor such as melanoma, head and neck, liver or kidney cancer. The chain recombines TRBV10-2 with TRBJ2-7, with TRBD2 as a possible D gene (7 bases). Sequences were derived from CD4+ or CD8+ T cells sorted from blood, sampled in a trial of the OX40 agonist ivuxolimab. CDR3 coding DNA: TGCGCCAGCAGTCAGGGGAGGGCCGAGCAGTACTTC. Translating gives CASSQGRAEQYF.